Sequencing of this T cell receptor beta chain was carried out in a study of T cell repertoires in cytomegalovirus infection. This CDR3 has 15 amino acids. Deletions cut 0 bases from V and 4 bases from J, with 12 bases between. Per germline, CDR1 MGHRA and CDR2 YSYEKL. Study findings and constraints: The ex vivo response was dominated by HLA-C-restricted CMV-specific TCR beta clonotypes. Summed frequency of shared TCR beta families picked out CMV carriers who also had the relevant HLA.

Turning to this clonotype: Antigen: not known.

MiXCR, applied by TCRdb to the reads, yields one record per CDR3 protein. The sample carries approximately 270,000 distinct CDR3 sequences, approximately 22% recorded once. This receptor was obtained from a human donor in good health (CMV status not recorded). Some clones in this sample may be carry-over from other donors' samples. This chain joins TRBV4-1 and TRBJ1-2; D ambiguous. This specimen consisted of cultured PBMCs, obtained from culture after CMV antigen stimulation. CDR3 bases: TGCGCCAGCAGCCAAGAGAAAGGCCAGGTCTATGGCTACACCTTC. This encodes CASSQEKGQVYGYTF.